This TCR beta chain was sequenced for a study of CD8 T cells in ankylosing spondylitis. Study-level results: Clones linked with disease were CD8+ and fairly uncommon in the peripheral blood. Seemingly distinctive of ankylosing spondylitis blood was a TCR beta motif formed by eight highly homologous variants. Previous work reported some of these motif variants in the synovial fluid and blood of reactive arthritis. The clones that were linked to disease were reported to be significantly enriched in matched synovial fluid samples from ankylosing spondylitis patients.

Germline assignment: CDR1 SGHNT and CDR2 YYREEE (reference sequence). The CDR3 is made up of 13 amino acids. Between the trimmed V and J ends, which lost 4 bases and 6 bases, there was a span of 10 bases. Making use of molecular barcodes, quantitative 5'-RACE generated TCR beta libraries. MiXCR, run by TCRdb on the 5' RACE reads, gives a single entry per CDR3 protein. The profile shows about 460,000 distinct CDR3 sequences, 5.3% of them singletons. This clonotype has at least ten counts. The antigen is unknown. This receptor was taken from a male donor with ankylosing spondylitis. Source material: blood, either unsorted or a sorted T cell fraction (not recorded which). The V call is TRBV5-4, the J call TRBJ2-2; D gene ambiguous. CDR3 coding DNA: TGTGCCAGCAGCCCTGCCCGGGCCGGGGAGCTGTTTTTT. This sequence encodes CASSPARAGELFF.